A selection of T cell receptor beta chains follows, all from one sample in a study of T cells in localized non-small cell lung cancer. This table comes from immunoSEQ multiplex PCR, and its TCRdb copy is limited to in-frame clones, with some not included. The table records 7,700 or so clones, about 90% of them present only once. Sample: peripheral blood mononuclear cells, taken before any cancer treatment. The receptors come from a male donor aged 60 or over with stage II lung adenocarcinoma. Each CDR3 is given with its conserved first and last residue. Each record gives: CDR3 DNA, CDR3 protein, D gene, V gene, J gene, clone size. The D gene is left open where the match is weak. Only part of the rows carry a size: once, few, many, or a class if the clone is expanded.

TGTGCCAGCAGCTTAGGGCCAGGGGAGACCCAGTACTTC,CASSLGPGETQYF,.,TRBV11-3,TRBJ2-5,.
TGTGCCAGCAGCCGGGGCTTGGACCCCGAGACCCAGTACTTC,CASSRGLDPETQYF,.,TRBV7-9,TRBJ2-5,.
TGTGCCAGCAGCCTATTAAGTGGGGGCCGGGAGGCTAACTATGGCTACACCTTC,CASSLLSGGREANYGYTF,.,TRBV7-2,TRBJ1-2,once
TGTGCCAGCAGCTCCGACAGCAGCTATGGCTACACCTTC,CASSSDSSYGYTF,.,TRBV5-6,TRBJ1-2,.
TGTGCCAGCAGCTCACAGAAGAACACTGAAGCTTTCTTT,CASSSQKNTEAFF,.,TRBV7-6,TRBJ1-1,.
TGTGCCAGCAGCCCAAGGGTGGATGAAAACTACAATGAGCAGTTCTTC,CASSPRVDENYNEQFF,.,TRBV7-2,TRBJ2-1,.
TGTGCCAGCTCTGAAAAGAACTATGGCTACACCTTC,CASSEKNYGYTF,.,TRBV6-5,TRBJ1-2,.
TGTGCCAGCATATTACAGGGGGCGAGAAACACTGAAGCTTTCTTT,CASILQGARNTEAFF,TRBD1,TRBV6-5,TRBJ1-1,.
TGTGCCAGTAGGCTTCACGCCGGGACAGGGCTGAACACTGAAGCTTTCTTT,CASRLHAGTGLNTEAFF,TRBD1,TRBV19,TRBJ1-1,.
TGCAGCGTTGTGAGCGGTTACACAGATACGCAGTATTTT,CSVVSGYTDTQYF,.,TRBV29-1,TRBJ2-3,.
TGTGCCAGCAGTCGGGAGCCGACTAACTATGGCTACACCTTC,CASSREPTNYGYTF,.,TRBV2,TRBJ1-2,.
TGTGCCAGCAGCCACTGGGCAGAAGAGACCCAGTACTTC,CASSHWAEETQYF,.,TRBV5-4,TRBJ2-5,.
TGTGCCAGTAGTATAGTGCGGGGGGGCACAGATACGCAGTATTTT,CASSIVRGGTDTQYF,TRBD2,TRBV19,TRBJ2-3,.
TGCGCCAGCAGTGAGGCCAGAAGGGAACCTAAACTAGCTTTCTTT,CASSEARREPKLAFF,.,TRBV10-1,TRBJ1-1,.
TGTGCCAGTAGCCATGGTAGGGGCACTGAAGCTTTCTTT,CASSHGRGTEAFF,.,TRBV19,TRBJ1-1,few
TGCGCCAGCCAAAACCAGGCTCTGGATGAGACCCAGTACTTC,CASQNQALDETQYF,.,TRBV10-2,TRBJ2-5,.
TGTGCCAGCAGTACCGTACTCGTAGCGGGTACGCCTGAGCAGTTCTTC,CASSTVLVAGTPEQFF,TRBD2,TRBV27,TRBJ2-1,.
TGTGCCAGCAGTTACGGCCAGGGCCGCTACACCTTC,CASSYGQGRYTF,.,TRBV6-6,TRBJ1-2,.
TGTGCCAGCAGCTTTACCGGGACAGGTTTTTCACCCCTCCACTTT,CASSFTGTGFSPLHF,TRBD1,TRBV5-5,TRBJ1-6,.
TGCGCCAGCAGCCAAAAGTGGGGTGGAGGCAACTCCTACGAGCAGTACTTC,CASSQKWGGGNSYEQYF,.,TRBV4-1,TRBJ2-7,.
TGCGCCAGCAGCCCTGGGACAGTGGAGGATTCACCCCTCCACTTT,CASSPGTVEDSPLHF,TRBD1,TRBV4-1,TRBJ1-6,.
TGTGCCAGCAGCTTACGGAGGGGCCATGAGCAGTTCTTC,CASSLRRGHEQFF,.,TRBV11-2,TRBJ2-1,.
TGTGCCACCAGCAGAGATAGGGCAGATCTTGAAGCTTTCTTT,CATSRDRADLEAFF,.,TRBV15,TRBJ1-1,.
TGTGCCAGCAGCCCGCAGCGATGGGGCTCGACGTACACTGAAGCTTTCTTT,CASSPQRWGSTYTEAFF,.,TRBV4-2,TRBJ1-1,.
TGCGCCAGCAGTGACTTTTACGAGCAGTACTTC,CASSDFYEQYF,.,TRBV4-1,TRBJ2-7,few
TGTGCCAGCAGCTTGGAGGGGTCAGGACTTTATGGCTACACCTTC,CASSLEGSGLYGYTF,.,TRBV5-4,TRBJ1-2,.
TGTGCCAGCAGCTTACGTTTGGGACAGGGGGCTGATGGCTACACCTTC,CASSLRLGQGADGYTF,TRBD1,TRBV7-8,TRBJ1-2,.
TGTGCCAGCAGCTTGGGTGGGACAGGGGGGCGGTTGGCCTATGGCTACACCTTC,CASSLGGTGGRLAYGYTF,TRBD1,TRBV5-4,TRBJ1-2,.
TGCGCCAGCAGCCAAGATCTGAGGCGGGGGGGGAATGAGCAGTTCTTC,CASSQDLRRGGNEQFF,TRBD2,TRBV4-3,TRBJ2-1,.
TGTGCCAGCAGCTTAAGGGACAGGGCCAACACCGGGGAGCTGTTTTTT,CASSLRDRANTGELFF,TRBD1,TRBV7-8,TRBJ2-2,.
TGTGCCAGTAGTATTTCTCCGGTACTCCTCTACGAGCAGTACTTC,CASSISPVLLYEQYF,.,TRBV19,TRBJ2-7,.
TGTGCCAGTAGTATAACCGTGCAAGGGTGGGGCAATGAGCAGTTCTTC,CASSITVQGWGNEQFF,.,TRBV19,TRBJ2-1,.
TGTGCCATCAGTGGGGACTCTGCCTACGAGCAGTACTTC,CAISGDSAYEQYF,.,TRBV10-3,TRBJ2-7,once
TGTGCCTGGAGTCTAAAGGGGGAGACCCAGTACTTC,CAWSLKGETQYF,.,TRBV30,TRBJ2-5,few
TGTGCCAGCAGCTTAAGCCCTATGACAGGGGAAGAAAAACTGTTTTTT,CASSLSPMTGEEKLFF,TRBD1,TRBV7-2,TRBJ1-4,.
TGCGCCAGCAGCCAAGTCGCGCTGGAAAAAGCTTTCTTT,CASSQVALEKAFF,.,TRBV4-1,TRBJ1-1,.
TGTGCCTGGAGGGCGAAAGGGATCCCCGGAAACACCATATATTTT,CAWRAKGIPGNTIYF,.,TRBV30,TRBJ1-3,.
TGTGCCAGCGACCCAGGGAAGACTGAAGCTTTCTTT,CASDPGKTEAFF,.,TRBV28,TRBJ1-1,.
TGTGCCAGTAGTATGTTTCGGGGGCTTAGCAATCAGCCCCAGCATTTT,CASSMFRGLSNQPQHF,.,TRBV19,TRBJ1-5,.
TGTGCCAGTAGTATGGGACTTAGTAATGAAAAACTGTTTTTT,CASSMGLSNEKLFF,.,TRBV19,TRBJ1-4,.
TGTGCCAGCAGCCCCGTATATGGGGCCGGAGATACGCAGTATTTT,CASSPVYGAGDTQYF,.,TRBV5-4,TRBJ2-3,.
TGTGCCAGCAGTTACCGACTAGGAGAGCCTTACGAGCAGTACTTC,CASSYRLGEPYEQYF,.,TRBV6-5,TRBJ2-7,.
TGCGCCAGCAGCTCGCCGCGGGACTACGGGGAGACCCAGTACTTC,CASSSPRDYGETQYF,TRBD2,TRBV5-1,TRBJ2-5,.
TGTGCCAGCAGCCCACAGGGTAATCAGCCCCAGCATTTT,CASSPQGNQPQHF,.,TRBV7-2,TRBJ1-5,.
TGCGCCAGCAGCCAAGTTTGGCAGGGAGGGGACAATGAGCAGTTCTTC,CASSQVWQGGDNEQFF,TRBD2,TRBV4-1,TRBJ2-1,.
TGTGCCATCACCCCAGACAGGGATTATGGCTACACCTTC,CAITPDRDYGYTF,TRBD1,TRBV10-3,TRBJ1-2,.
TGTGCCAGCGGGCTGGGGACAAACAATTCACCCCTCCACTTT,CASGLGTNNSPLHF,.,TRBV9,TRBJ1-6,.
TGTGCCAGCAGCCTCAGGGGGCCTGGCGAGCAGTACTTC,CASSLRGPGEQYF,TRBD1,TRBV13,TRBJ2-7,.
TGCGCCAGCAGCTTTGGACTAGCGGGGGGGAGCACAGATACGCAGTATTTT,CASSFGLAGGSTDTQYF,TRBD2,TRBV5-1,TRBJ2-3,.
TGCGCCAGCAGCTTGGCAGGGGACTTATTGGACACTGAAGCTTTCTTT,CASSLAGDLLDTEAFF,.,TRBV5-1,TRBJ1-1,.
TGTGCCAGTAGTACTCGACGGAAAGAGACCCAGTACTTC,CASSTRRKETQYF,.,TRBV19,TRBJ2-5,.
TGTGCCAGTAGCTCCGGGACAGGGGAGAGGGGCTACACCTTC,CASSSGTGERGYTF,TRBD1,TRBV19,TRBJ1-2,.